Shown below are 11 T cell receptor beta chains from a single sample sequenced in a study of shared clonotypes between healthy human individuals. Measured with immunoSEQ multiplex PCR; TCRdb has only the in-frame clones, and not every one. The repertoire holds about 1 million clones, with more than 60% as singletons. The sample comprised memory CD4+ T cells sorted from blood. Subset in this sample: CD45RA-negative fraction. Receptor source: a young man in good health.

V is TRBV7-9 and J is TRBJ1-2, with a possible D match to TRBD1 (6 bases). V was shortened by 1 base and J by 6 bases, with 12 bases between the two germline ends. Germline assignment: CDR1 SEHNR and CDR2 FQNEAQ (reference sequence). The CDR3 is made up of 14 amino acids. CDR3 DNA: TGTGCCAGCAGCTTAGTCACAGGGAATAATGGCTACACCTTC. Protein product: CASSLVTGNNGYTF.

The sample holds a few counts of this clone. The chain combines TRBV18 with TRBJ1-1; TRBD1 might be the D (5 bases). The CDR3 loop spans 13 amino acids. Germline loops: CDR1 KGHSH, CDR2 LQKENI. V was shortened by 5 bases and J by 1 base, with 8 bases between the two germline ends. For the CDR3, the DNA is TGTGCCAGCTCATCGACAGCGAACACTGAAGCTTTCTTT. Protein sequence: CASSSTANTEAFF. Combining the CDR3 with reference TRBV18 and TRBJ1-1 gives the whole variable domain NAGVMQNPRHLVRRRGQEARLRCSPMKGHSHVYWYRQLPEEGLKFMVYLQKENIIDESGMPKERFSAEFPKEGPSILRIQQVVRGDSAAYFCASSSTANTEAFFGQGTRLTVV.

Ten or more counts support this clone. The CDR3 region is CASSPYLNTEAFF. In DNA, the CDR3 is TGTGCCAGCAGTCCCTACCTGAACACTGAAGCTTTCTTT. The chain uses TRBV2 and TRBJ1-1, with no clear D. The CDR3 covers 13 residues. Germline V lookup: CDR1 SNHLY, CDR2 FYNNEI. Trimming removed 5 bases at V and 0 bases at J, with 7 bases between.

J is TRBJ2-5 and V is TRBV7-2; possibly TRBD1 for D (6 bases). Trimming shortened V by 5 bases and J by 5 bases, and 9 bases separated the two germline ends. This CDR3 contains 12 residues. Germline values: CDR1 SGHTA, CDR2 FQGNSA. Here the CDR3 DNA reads TGTGCCAGCAGCGAACAGGGCGAGACCCAGTACTTC. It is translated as CASSEQGETQYF.

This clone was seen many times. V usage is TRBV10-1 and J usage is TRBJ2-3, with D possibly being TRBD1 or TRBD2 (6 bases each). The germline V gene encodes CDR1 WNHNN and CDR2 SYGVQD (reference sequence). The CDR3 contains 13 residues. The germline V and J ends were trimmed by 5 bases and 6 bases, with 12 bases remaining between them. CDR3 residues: CASSRGVPDTQYF. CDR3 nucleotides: TGCGCCAGCAGTAGGGGGGTACCGGATACGCAGTATTTT.

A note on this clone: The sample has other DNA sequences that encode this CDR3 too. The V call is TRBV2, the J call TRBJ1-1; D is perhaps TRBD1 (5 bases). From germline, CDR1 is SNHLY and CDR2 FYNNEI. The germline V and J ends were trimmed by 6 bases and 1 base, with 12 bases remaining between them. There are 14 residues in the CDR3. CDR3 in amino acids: CASSLGQQNTEAFF. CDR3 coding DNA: TGTGCCAGCAGCCTAGGACAACAGAACACTGAAGCTTTCTTT.

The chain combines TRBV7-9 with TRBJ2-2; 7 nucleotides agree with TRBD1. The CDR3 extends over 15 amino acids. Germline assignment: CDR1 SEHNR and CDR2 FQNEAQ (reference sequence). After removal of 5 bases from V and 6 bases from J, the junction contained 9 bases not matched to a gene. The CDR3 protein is CASSGTGQQAGELFF. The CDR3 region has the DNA TGTGCCAGCAGCGGTACGGGACAGCAGGCCGGGGAGCTGTTTTTT.

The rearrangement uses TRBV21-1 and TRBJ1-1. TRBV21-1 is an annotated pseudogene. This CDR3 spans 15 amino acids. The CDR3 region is CASSLTREHPTEAFF. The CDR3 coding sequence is TGTGCCAGCAGCCTAACTCGGGAGCACCCAACTGAAGCTTTCTTT.

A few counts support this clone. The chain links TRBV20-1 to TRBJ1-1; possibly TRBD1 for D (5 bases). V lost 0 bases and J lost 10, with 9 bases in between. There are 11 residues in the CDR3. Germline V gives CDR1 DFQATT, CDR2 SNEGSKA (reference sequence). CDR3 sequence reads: CSAREMGTAFF. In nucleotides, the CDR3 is TGCAGTGCTAGAGAGATGGGGACAGCTTTCTTT.

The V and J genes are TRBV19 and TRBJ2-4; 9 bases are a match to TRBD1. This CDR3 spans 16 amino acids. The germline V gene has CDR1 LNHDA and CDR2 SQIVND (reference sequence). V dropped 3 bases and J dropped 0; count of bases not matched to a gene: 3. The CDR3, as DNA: TGTGCCAGTAGTATCGGACAGGGGCGAGCCAAAAACATTCAGTACTTC. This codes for CASSIGQGRAKNIQYF.

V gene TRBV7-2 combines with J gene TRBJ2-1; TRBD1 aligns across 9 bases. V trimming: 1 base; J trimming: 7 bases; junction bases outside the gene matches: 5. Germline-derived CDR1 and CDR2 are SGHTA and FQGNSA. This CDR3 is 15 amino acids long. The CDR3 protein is CASSLVGTGSNEQFF. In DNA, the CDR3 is TGTGCCAGCAGCTTAGTGGGGACAGGGTCTAATGAGCAGTTCTTC.